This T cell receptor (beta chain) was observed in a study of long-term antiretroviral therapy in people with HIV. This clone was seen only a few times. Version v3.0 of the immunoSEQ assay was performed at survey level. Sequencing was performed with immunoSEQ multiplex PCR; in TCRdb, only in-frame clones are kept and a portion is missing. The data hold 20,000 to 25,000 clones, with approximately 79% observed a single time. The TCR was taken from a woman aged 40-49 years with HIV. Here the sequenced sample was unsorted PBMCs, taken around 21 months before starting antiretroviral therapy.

As DNA, the CDR3 is TGCGCCAGCAGCCAAGATAGGGTTCCAGGGAACACAGATACGCAGTATTTT. Translating it yields CASSQDRVPGNTDTQYF. The chain carries TRBV4-1 and TRBJ2-3; D is possibly TRBD1 (5 bases). This CDR3 comprises 17 residues. V gave up 0 bases and J gave up 2 bases, with 15 bases separating them. The germline CDR1 and CDR2 sequences are MGHRA and YSYEKL.